This T cell receptor (beta chain) was identified during a study of beta chain features in type 1 diabetes (dated by TCRdb to 2016 to 2018). In terms of the full investigation: Mean age, gender distribution, total cell number and subset yield were not different between patients and healthy donors. Whereas all 28 donors provided naive and central memory subsets, regulatory and stem cell-like memory subsets were isolated from just 8 patients and roughly 8 healthy donors. In the study, recently diagnosed type 1 diabetes patients and matched healthy donors were compared on the TCRB repertoires of their sorted circulating CD4+ T cell subsets. Across all samples, almost 110 million sorted cells were examined, and cell number per subset correlated strongly with RNA yield.

The High Capacity cDNA Reverse Transcription Kit was used to reverse transcribe all of the isolated RNA, meaning that expressed TCRB transcripts were what got sequenced. Deep immunoSEQ sequencing was applied to naive, central memory and regulatory T cell samples, giving an average of around 4 million total reads per sample. After sorted cells were lysed in RLT buffer, RNA was extracted with DNase-treated RNeasy Micro or Mini kits, with the choice depending on cell number. To prevent cross-contamination, every cell subset was processed on its own, while patient and healthy donor samples were processed together. TCRB sequences were amplified from cDNA with the immunoSEQ multiplex PCR, producing 87-bp fragments spanning the CDR3 region. The amplicons were sequenced using the Illumina HiSeq platform. The paper's data handling went like this. PCR bias was corrected computationally using synthetic template baselines, and reads within Hamming distance 2 were collapsed, with unmergeable singletons discarded. Reads were aligned against IMGT to assign V, D and J genes, CDR3 length and insertions or deletions at six rearrangement sites. Clonotype counts were normalized to sorted cell number within each subset before computing true diversity and Gini coefficients with the tcR R package. Repertoire sharing was quantified using the overlap coefficient calculated on TCRB nucleotide sequences. The table was pulled from immuneACCESS by TCRdb, which kept in-frame rearrangements only. Such tables lose some clones; where checked, under half of the loss comes from unresolved V genes, and the rest has no known cause. The V and J calls and the clone size are those of that table, but D and trimming were determined from the DNA. The sample data list roughly 150,000 clones, and 10% of these were observed just once. Under 0.55% of the sample is held by the ten biggest clonotypes.

Study-level results and caveats: Because cDNA rather than genomic DNA was sequenced, highly expressing activated cells could have been over-represented, although no difference in activation and CD3 levels was found between groups. Because small numbers of individuals were included in the HLA sub-analyses, any influence of HLA type on TCRB rearrangement was left unresolved. A moderate but significant shortening of TCRB CDR3 length was observed in type 1 diabetes patients in all four CD4+ subsets. Fewer insertions and more nucleotide deletions at VDJ recombination sites were observed in patients with type 1 diabetes, implying thymic rearrangement abnormalities. Naive, central memory and regulatory TCRB repertoires appeared to be more alike among patients than among healthy donors. Shorter templates might be favored by PCR, yet because patient and control samples were amplified and corrected together, any such skew would affect both groups equally.

A single peripheral blood draw of approximately 100 mL on average was collected from each donor into heparinised tubes. A BD FACSAria II and a panel including CD45RO, CCR7, CD25, CD127, CD95 and CD27 were used to sort naive, central memory, regulatory and stem cell-like memory CD4+ T cells. A purity above 95% was achieved for all sorted populations. PBMCs were isolated immediately by Lymphoprep density gradient centrifugation and stained directly without culture. So that batch effects would be minimized, each experiment stained and sorted samples in pairs, pairing one healthy donor with one patient. Points on this clone: The clone's antigen remains unknown. Within one base of it there is no much larger clone, and no base qualities were kept.

In the germline V gene, CDR1 corresponds to SGHAT and CDR2 to FQNNGV. Counted from cysteine to phenylalanine, this CDR3 has 17 amino acids. The retained sequence is limited to the CDR3, 51 bases, with the frame set at the first base. A distance of 15 bases separates the germline ends of V and J, which lose 3 bases and 0 bases respectively. This receptor was obtained from a man in his thirties or forties with type 1 diabetes. Sequenced sample: central memory CD4+ T cells from blood. The V and J segments used are TRBV11-2 and TRBJ2-1; TRBD2 is a possible D gene, resting on 6 matching bases. The CDR3 region reads CASSFPSAFSSYNEQFF. At the DNA level, the sequence is TGTGCCAGCAGCTTTCCTAGCGCCTTCAGCTCCTACAATGAGCAGTTCTTC.